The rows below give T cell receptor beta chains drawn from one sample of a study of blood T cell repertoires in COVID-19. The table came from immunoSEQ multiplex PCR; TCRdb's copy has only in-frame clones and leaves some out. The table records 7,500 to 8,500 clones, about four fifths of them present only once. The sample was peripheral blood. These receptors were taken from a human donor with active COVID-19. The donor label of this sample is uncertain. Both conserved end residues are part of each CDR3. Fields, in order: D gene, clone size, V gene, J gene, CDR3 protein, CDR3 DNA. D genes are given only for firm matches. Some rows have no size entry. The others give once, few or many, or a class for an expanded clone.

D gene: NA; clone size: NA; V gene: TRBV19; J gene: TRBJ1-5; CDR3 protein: CASSIPEDSYNQPQHF; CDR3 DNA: TGTGCCAGTAGTATACCCGAGGACAGCTACAATCAGCCCCAGCATTTT
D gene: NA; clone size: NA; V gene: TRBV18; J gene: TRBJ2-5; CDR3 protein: CASSPRSAGPQETQYF; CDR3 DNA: TGTGCCAGCTCACCGAGATCCGCGGGCCCCCAAGAGACCCAGTACTTC
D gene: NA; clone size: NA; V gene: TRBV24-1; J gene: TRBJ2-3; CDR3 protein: CATSGTVQDPDTQYF; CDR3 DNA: TGTGCCACCAGTGGTACAGTGCAGGATCCAGATACGCAGTATTTT
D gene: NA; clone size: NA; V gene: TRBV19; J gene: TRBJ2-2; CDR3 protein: CASSGRGELFF; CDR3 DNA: TGTGCCAGTAGTGGCCGCGGGGAGCTGTTTTTT
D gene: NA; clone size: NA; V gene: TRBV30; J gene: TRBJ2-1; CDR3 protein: CAWSMTSSYNEQFF; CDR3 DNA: TGTGCCTGGAGTATGACAAGCTCCTACAATGAGCAGTTCTTC
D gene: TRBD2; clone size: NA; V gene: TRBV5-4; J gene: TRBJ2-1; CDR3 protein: CASSQNPSGRNNEQFF; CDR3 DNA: TGTGCCAGCAGCCAAAACCCTAGCGGAAGGAACAATGAGCAGTTCTTC
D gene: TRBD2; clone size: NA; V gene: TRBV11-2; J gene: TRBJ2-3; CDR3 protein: CASRAGEFTDTQYF; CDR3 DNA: TGTGCCAGCCGAGCGGGGGAATTCACAGATACGCAGTATTTT
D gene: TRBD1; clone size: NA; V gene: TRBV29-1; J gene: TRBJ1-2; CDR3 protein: CSVRDSQTGGYTF; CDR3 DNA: TGCAGCGTCCGGGACAGTCAAACCGGGGGCTACACCTTC
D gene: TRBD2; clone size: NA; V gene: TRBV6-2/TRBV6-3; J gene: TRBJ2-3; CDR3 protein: CASSNDLLAGDTDTQYF; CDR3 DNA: TGTGCCAGCAGTAACGACCTTCTAGCGGGAGATACAGATACGCAGTATTTT
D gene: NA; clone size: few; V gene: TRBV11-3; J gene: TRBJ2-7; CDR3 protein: CASSKAWGQISYEQYF; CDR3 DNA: TGTGCCAGCAGCAAAGCATGGGGCCAGATATCCTACGAGCAGTACTTC
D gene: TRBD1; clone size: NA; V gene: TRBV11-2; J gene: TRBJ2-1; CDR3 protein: CASSPNPGTGFYNEQFF; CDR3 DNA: TGTGCCAGCAGCCCCAACCCCGGGACAGGGTTCTACAATGAGCAGTTCTTC
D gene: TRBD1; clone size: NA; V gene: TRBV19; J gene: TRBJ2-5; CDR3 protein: CASSPGQVFETQYF; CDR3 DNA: TGTGCCAGTAGTCCGGGACAGGTTTTCGAGACCCAGTACTTC
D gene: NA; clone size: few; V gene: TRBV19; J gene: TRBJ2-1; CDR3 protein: CASKQGGEQFF; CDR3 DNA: TGTGCCAGTAAACAGGGCGGTGAGCAGTTCTTC
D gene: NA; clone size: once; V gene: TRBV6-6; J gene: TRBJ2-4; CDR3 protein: CASSPGQTVAKNIQYF; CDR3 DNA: TGTGCCAGCAGTCCAGGACAGACAGTAGCCAAAAACATTCAGTACTTC
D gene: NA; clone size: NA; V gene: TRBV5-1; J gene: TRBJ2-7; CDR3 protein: CASSLDGRRDEQYF; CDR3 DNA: TGCGCCAGCAGCTTGGACGGCAGGCGGGACGAGCAGTACTTC
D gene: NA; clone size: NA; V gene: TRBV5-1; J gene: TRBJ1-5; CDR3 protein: CASSLEAGDQPQHF; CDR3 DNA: TGCGCCAGCAGCTTGGAGGCGGGTGATCAGCCCCAGCATTTT
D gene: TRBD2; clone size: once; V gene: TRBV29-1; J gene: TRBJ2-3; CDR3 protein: CSVRREPPDTQYF; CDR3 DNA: TGCAGCGTACGGCGGGAGCCCCCAGATACGCAGTATTTT
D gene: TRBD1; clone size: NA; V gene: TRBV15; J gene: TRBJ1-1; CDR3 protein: CATSRDRDRGRAFF; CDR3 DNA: TGTGCCACCAGCAGGGACCGGGACAGGGGCCGCGCTTTCTTT
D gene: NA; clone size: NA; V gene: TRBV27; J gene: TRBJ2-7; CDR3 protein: CASSYNLEQYF; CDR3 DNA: TGTGCCAGCAGTTACAACCTCGAGCAGTACTTC
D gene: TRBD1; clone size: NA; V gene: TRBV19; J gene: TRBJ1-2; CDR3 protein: CASSFGTVYGYTF; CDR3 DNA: TGTGCCAGTAGCTTCGGGACAGTCTATGGCTACACCTTC
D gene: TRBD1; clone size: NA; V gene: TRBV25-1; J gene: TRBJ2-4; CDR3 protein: CASSEILGQGAKQYF; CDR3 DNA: TGTGCCAGCAGTGAAATTCTGGGGCAGGGGGCAAAACAGTACTTC
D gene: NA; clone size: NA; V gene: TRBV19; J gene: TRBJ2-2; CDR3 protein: CASKWRDDTGELFF; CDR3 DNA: TGTGCCAGTAAGTGGAGGGATGACACCGGGGAGCTGTTTTTT
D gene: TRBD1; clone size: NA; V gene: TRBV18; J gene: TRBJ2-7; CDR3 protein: CASSRTGVGYEQYF; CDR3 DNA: TGTGCCAGCTCCCGGACAGGGGTCGGCTACGAGCAGTACTTC
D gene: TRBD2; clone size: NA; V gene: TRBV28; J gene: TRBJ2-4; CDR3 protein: CASSGTSGSLGAKNIQYF; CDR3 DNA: TGTGCCAGCAGTGGGACTAGCGGGAGCCTGGGAGCCAAAAACATTCAGTACTTC
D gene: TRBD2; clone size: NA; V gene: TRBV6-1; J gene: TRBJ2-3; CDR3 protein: CASSELAGGPDTQYF; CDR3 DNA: TGTGCCAGCAGTGAATTAGCGGGAGGGCCAGATACGCAGTATTTT
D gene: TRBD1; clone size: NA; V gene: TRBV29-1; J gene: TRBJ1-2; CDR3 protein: CSVERQGKITF; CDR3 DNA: TGCAGCGTTGAGCGACAGGGAAAAATCACCTTC
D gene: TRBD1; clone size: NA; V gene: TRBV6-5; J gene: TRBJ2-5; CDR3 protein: CASSYRAGGFQETQYF; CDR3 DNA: TGTGCCAGCAGTTATCGGGCAGGGGGATTCCAAGAGACCCAGTACTTC
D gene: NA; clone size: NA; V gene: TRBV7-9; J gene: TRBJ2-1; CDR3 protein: CASSLVGRGKNNEQFF; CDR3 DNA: TGTGCCAGCAGCTTAGTGGGGAGGGGGAAGAACAATGAGCAGTTCTTC
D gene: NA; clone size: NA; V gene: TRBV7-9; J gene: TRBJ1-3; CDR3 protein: CASSAAGSGNTIYF; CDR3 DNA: TGTGCCAGCAGCGCCGCGGGCTCTGGAAACACCATATATTTT
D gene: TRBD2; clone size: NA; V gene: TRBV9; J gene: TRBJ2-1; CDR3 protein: CASSPAGAYNEQFF; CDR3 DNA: TGTGCCAGCAGCCCTGCGGGAGCCTACAATGAGCAGTTCTTC
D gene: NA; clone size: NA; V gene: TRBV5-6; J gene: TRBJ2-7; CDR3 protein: CASSLVQPGDHEQYF; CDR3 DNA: TGTGCCAGCAGCTTGGTACAGCCGGGAGACCACGAGCAGTACTTC
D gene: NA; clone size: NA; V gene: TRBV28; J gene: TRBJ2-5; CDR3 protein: CASSLTATAETQYF; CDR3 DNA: TGTGCCAGCAGTTTAACGGCAACAGCAGAGACCCAGTACTTC
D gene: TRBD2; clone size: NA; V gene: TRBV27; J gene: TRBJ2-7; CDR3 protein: CATALYREAEQYF; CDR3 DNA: TGTGCCACCGCCCTTTATCGGGAGGCCGAGCAGTACTTC
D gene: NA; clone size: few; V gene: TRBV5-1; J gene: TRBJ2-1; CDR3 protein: CASSFSGSYNEQFF; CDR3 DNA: TGCGCCAGCAGCTTCAGCGGGTCCTACAATGAGCAGTTCTTC
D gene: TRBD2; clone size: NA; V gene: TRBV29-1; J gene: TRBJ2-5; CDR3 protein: CSVLGLAGVGTQYF; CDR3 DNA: TGCAGCGTGTTGGGACTAGCGGGTGTTGGGACCCAGTACTTC
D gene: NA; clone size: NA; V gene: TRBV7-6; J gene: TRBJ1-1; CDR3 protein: CASTLRPTGSLMNTEAFF; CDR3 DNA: TGTGCCAGCACCCTGAGACCCACGGGTTCCCTTATGAACACTGAAGCTTTCTTT
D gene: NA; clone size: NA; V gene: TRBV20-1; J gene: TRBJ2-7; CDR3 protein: CSARSSYEQYF; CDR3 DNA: TGCAGTGCTAGATCGTCCTACGAGCAGTACTTC
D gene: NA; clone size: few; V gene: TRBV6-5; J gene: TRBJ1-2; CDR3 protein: CASSFHQGRGYTF; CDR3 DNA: TGTGCCAGCAGTTTCCACCAGGGGAGAGGCTACACCTTC
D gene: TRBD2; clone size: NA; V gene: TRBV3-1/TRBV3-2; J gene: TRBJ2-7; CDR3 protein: CASSPGTTTYEQYF; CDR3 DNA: TGTGCCAGCAGCCCCGGGACTACAACCTACGAGCAGTACTTC
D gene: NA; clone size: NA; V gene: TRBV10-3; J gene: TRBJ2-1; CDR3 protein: CAISGIATTYNEQFF; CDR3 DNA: TGTGCCATCAGTGGAATAGCGACTACCTACAATGAGCAGTTCTTC
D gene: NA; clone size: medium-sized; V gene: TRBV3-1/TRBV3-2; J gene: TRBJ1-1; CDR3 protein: CASRGRGGTEAFF; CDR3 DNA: TGTGCCAGCAGGGGCCGGGGGGGCACTGAAGCTTTCTTT
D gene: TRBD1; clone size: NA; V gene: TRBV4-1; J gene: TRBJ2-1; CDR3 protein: CASSQDPPRGNEQFF; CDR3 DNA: TGCGCCAGCAGCCAAGATCCCCCCAGGGGGAATGAGCAGTTCTTC
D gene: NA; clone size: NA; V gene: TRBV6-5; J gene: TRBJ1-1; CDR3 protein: CASSYSIKQAATEAFF; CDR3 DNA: TGTGCCAGCAGTTACTCGATCAAGCAGGCCGCCACTGAAGCTTTCTTT
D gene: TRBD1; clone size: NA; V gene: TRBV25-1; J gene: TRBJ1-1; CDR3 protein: CASSVQGAVTEAFF; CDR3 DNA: TGTGCCAGCAGTGTACAGGGGGCCGTGACTGAAGCTTTCTTT
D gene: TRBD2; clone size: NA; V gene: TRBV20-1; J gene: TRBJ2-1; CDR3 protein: CSASNGASGYNEQFF; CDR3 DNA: TGCAGTGCTAGTAATGGGGCTAGCGGCTACAATGAGCAGTTCTTC
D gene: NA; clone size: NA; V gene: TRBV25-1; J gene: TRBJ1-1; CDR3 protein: CASSEQGRDTEAFF; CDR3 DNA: TGTGCCAGCAGTGAGCAGGGGCGCGACACTGAAGCTTTCTTT
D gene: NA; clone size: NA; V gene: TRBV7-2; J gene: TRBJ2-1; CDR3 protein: CASSSGNEQFF; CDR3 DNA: TGTGCCAGCAGCTCGGGGAATGAGCAGTTCTTC
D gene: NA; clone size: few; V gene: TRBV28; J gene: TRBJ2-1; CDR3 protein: CASRTNRVSYNEQFF; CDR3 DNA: TGTGCCAGCAGAACAAACAGGGTGTCCTACAATGAGCAGTTCTTC
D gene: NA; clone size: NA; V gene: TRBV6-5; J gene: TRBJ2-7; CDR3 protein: CASVGTIPYEQYF; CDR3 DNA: TGTGCCAGCGTCGGGACAATACCATACGAGCAGTACTTC